This T cell receptor (beta chain) was captured by sequencing in a study of regulatory T cells in long-lasting Graves disease. The time point is: newly diagnosed GD, antithyroid drugs for less than 3 months. After RNA was extracted from PBMCs, the TCR library was made from it. American Thyroid Association guidelines defined Graves' disease diagnosis. The CDR3 covers 16 residues. Between the trimmed V and J ends, which lost 0 bases and 3 bases, there was a span of 15 bases. Germline lookup yields CDR1 LGHNA and CDR2 YNFKEQ. Arm-PCR with iRepertoire HTBI primers amplified the CDR3 regions for these TCR beta libraries. TCRdb re-derived calls from the multiplex PCR reads in MiXCR, one entry per CDR3 protein. The sample consists of more than 300,000 distinct CDR3 sequences, 15% to 20% of them appearing once. This sample was also put to use in a study of T cells in Graves' hyperthyroidism and ophthalmopathy. That investigation notes: Most clonotypes expanded in the thyroid (above 0.001) were also present in blood.

The clonotype comes from a woman aged 18-29 years with Graves disease. The rearrangement uses TRBV4-2 and TRBJ2-7; D possibly corresponds to TRBD2 (5 bases). The specimen was peripheral blood mononuclear cells (PBMCs), collected at new diagnosis, from a patient treated with antithyroid drugs. In nucleotides, the CDR3 is TGTGCCAGCAGCCAAGATCACCGGGAACGGGACTACGAGCAGTACTTC. Amino acids: CASSQDHRERDYEQYF.